This T cell receptor (beta chain) is drawn from a study of cytomegalovirus exposure and HLA in healthy donors. The donors were in the 120-subject validation cohort, distinct from the 666-subject first cohort. The CDR3 sequence is 13 residues long. CDR1 and CDR2 (germline): SGHTA, FQGNSA. The V and J ends lost 1 base and 10 bases respectively, with 11 bases between them. Using immunoSEQ multiplex PCR, the repertoire was profiled, and TCRdb retains in-frame clones only, with some absent. Here the sample spans roughly 120,000 clones, about 91% being singletons. The genes are TRBV7-2 and TRBJ2-1, with D tentatively TRBD1 (5 bases). The receptor was isolated from a man between 18 and 29 years old in good health and CMV-seronegative. Source material: PBMCs. CDR3 nucleotide sequence: TGTGCCAGCAGCTTAGTTCATCGACAGGAGCAGTTCTTC. Translated, it gives CASSLVHRQEQFF.